This passage covers 5 T cell receptor beta chains from one sample sequenced in a study of blood T cells in healthy people across ages. With a J-beta primer mix and a sample-barcoded 5' primer, a second PCR ran about 7 to 12 cycles. A single record per CDR3 protein comes from TCRdb applying MiXCR to the 5' RACE reads. The sample holds about 570,000 distinct CDR3 sequences; about 26% are singletons and the top ten take approximately 17%. Sequencing was performed on blood. These receptors were collected from a woman in her sixties or seventies in good health.

This clonotype was observed a few times. The chain has TRBV6-5 and TRBJ2-7, with 8 bases aligning to TRBD2. The CDR3 has 14 amino acids. Unmatched junction bases numbered 7, after V lost 3 bases and J lost 6 bases. Germline V gene data show CDR1 as MNHEY and CDR2 as SVGAGI. Here the CDR3 DNA reads TGTGCCAGCAGTTATGCGGGGGGCGCCTGCGAGCAGTACTTC. It specifies CASSYAGGACEQYF.

This clonotype was recorded many times. CDR3 in DNA: TGCAGTGCTAGAGAGAGGGGGAGGGGCAGGACGGACTACGAGCAGTACTTC. Protein product: CSARERGRGRTDYEQYF. The rearrangement uses TRBV20-1 and TRBJ2-7, with D possibly being TRBD2 (7 bases). V was pared by 0 bases and J by 3 bases, with 21 bases between. The CDR3 has 17 residues. The germline gives CDR1 DFQATT, CDR2 SNEGSKA (reference sequence).

This clonotype showed up just a few times. The chain uses TRBV3-1 and TRBJ1-2, with 9 bases lining up with TRBD1. The V gene's germline CDR1 is LGHDT and CDR2 YNNKEL (reference sequence). V lost 3 bases, J lost 2 bases, and 4 bases stayed unmatched. CDR3 length: 15 residues. Here the CDR3 DNA reads TGTGCCAGCAGCCAGGGACAGGGAGGAAACTATGGCTACACCTTC. Its translation is CASSQGQGGNYGYTF. Full variable domain (rest looked up from reference TRBV3-1 and TRBJ1-2): DTAVSQTPKYLVTQMGNDKSIKCEQNLGHDTMYWYKQDSKKFLKIMFSYNNKELIINETVPNRFSPKSPDKAHLNLHINSLELGDSAVYFCASSQGQGGNYGYTFGSGTRLTVV.

Only a few counts were recorded for this clonotype. This chain's CDR3 is CSGEPQLAGIYNEQFF. Here the CDR3 DNA reads TGCAGTGGGGAACCCCAACTAGCGGGGATCTACAATGAGCAGTTCTTC. This chain links TRBV20-1 with TRBJ2-1; 10 bases align to TRBD2. Germline CDR1 and CDR2: DFQATT and SNEGSKA (reference sequence). CDR3 length equals 16 residues. Losses at the gene ends were 7 bases for V and 3 bases for J; bases not matched to a gene: 12.

This chain links TRBV6-2 or TRBV6-3 with TRBJ1-2; 8 nucleotides align to TRBD1. Germline CDR1 reads MNHEY; CDR2 reads SVGEGT. V shed 8 bases and J 8 bases; nucleotides not matched to a gene: 10. This CDR3 spans 13 amino acids. This chain's CDR3 is CASLKDRAGGYTF. The CDR3 DNA reads as TGTGCCAGCCTGAAGGACAGGGCAGGCGGCTACACCTTC.